This is a list of T cell receptor beta chains from one sample in a study of metastatic and nonmetastatic thyroid tumors. MiXCR re-clonotyped the PCR reads for TCRdb. The table shows some 39,000 clones, with about 15% occurring only once. Sequencing was performed on blood. The receptors come from a female donor with papillary thyroid cancer or a benign thyroid nodule (not recorded which). Some clones in this sample may be carry-over from other donors' samples. Both conserved end residues are part of each CDR3. A D gene is named only where the DNA matches it firmly. Not every row has a clone size; where given, it reads once, few, many or a size class.

J gene,D gene,V gene,clone size,CDR3 protein,CDR3 DNA
TRBJ1-2,.,TRBV27,.,CASTPRGLPYGYTF,TGTGCCAGTACCCCCCGGGGGCTCCCCTATGGCTACACCTTC
TRBJ2-3,.,TRBV6-4,.,CASSDYRGGGGSNTDTQYF,TGTGCCAGCAGTGACTATCGGGGCGGGGGCGGTAGCAACACAGATACGCAGTATTTT
TRBJ2-1,.,TRBV6-1,.,CASSSGRNKQFF,TGTGCCAGCAGCAGTGGGCGCAATAAGCAGTTCTTC
TRBJ1-2,.,TRBV30,many,CAWVPDTQGLYGYTF,TGTGCCTGGGTCCCGGACACCCAAGGGCTTTATGGCTACACCTTC
TRBJ2-7,TRBD2,TRBV20-1,many,CSARARTSGAYEQYF,TGCAGTGCTAGAGCGCGGACTAGCGGGGCCTACGAGCAGTACTTC
TRBJ2-7,.,TRBV12-3/TRBV12-4,.,CASSSQSGGWFYEQYF,TGTGCCAGCAGTTCCCAGTCCGGAGGGTGGTTCTACGAGCAGTACTTC
TRBJ2-5,.,TRBV5-1,many,CASSLVEKETQYF,TGCGCCAGCAGCTTGGTAGAGAAGGAGACCCAGTACTTC
TRBJ2-7,.,TRBV18,many,CASSQVLAHEQYF,TGTGCCAGCTCCCAGGTACTAGCCCACGAGCAGTACTTC
TRBJ1-2,.,TRBV4-1,many,CASSRKSGDYGYTF,TGCGCCAGCAGCCGAAAGAGCGGGGACTATGGCTACACCTTC
TRBJ1-4,TRBD1,TRBV5-1,many,CASSLAGGVEKLFF,TGCGCCAGCAGCTTGGCAGGGGGCGTTGAAAAACTGTTTTTT
TRBJ1-2,.,TRBV12-3/TRBV12-4,many,CASSWSGGTVYGYTF,TGTGCCAGCAGTTGGAGTGGTGGGACCGTTTATGGCTACACCTTC
TRBJ2-1,TRBD1,TRBV20-1,many,CSARNTGVKGNEQFF,TGCAGTGCTAGAAATACAGGGGTGAAAGGCAATGAGCAGTTCTTC
TRBJ1-3,TRBD1,TRBV28,many,CASSLGDRAFLSGNTIYF,TGTGCCAGCAGTTTAGGGGACAGGGCTTTCCTCTCTGGAAACACCATATATTTT
TRBJ1-5,.,TRBV5-6,.,CASSFEGVNQPQHF,TGTGCCAGCAGCTTCGAGGGTGTCAATCAGCCCCAGCATTTT
TRBJ2-5,.,TRBV20-1,.,CSALPGPLQETQYF,TGCAGTGCCTTACCGGGACCTCTCCAAGAGACCCAGTACTTC
TRBJ2-1,.,TRBV28,few,CASSNYRVGRDEQFF,TGTGCCAGCAGCAACTACAGAGTGGGTAGGGATGAGCAGTTCTTC
TRBJ1-3,.,TRBV3-1,many,CASSQGASPITSGNTIYF,TGTGCCAGCAGCCAGGGGGCTTCACCCATTACCTCTGGAAACACCATATATTTT
TRBJ2-7,TRBD1,TRBV6-1,medium-sized,CASSGDRYEQYF,TGTGCCAGCAGTGGGGACAGATACGAGCAGTACTTC
TRBJ2-7,.,TRBV11-2,.,CANSLVGRSPYEQYF,TGTGCCAACAGCTTAGTGGGCAGATCCCCCTACGAGCAGTACTTC
TRBJ1-2,.,TRBV7-9,.,CASSLGTYYGYTF,TGTGCCAGCAGCTTAGGAACCTACTATGGCTACACCTTC
TRBJ1-2,.,TRBV5-1,.,CASSRDTPPRWNYGYTF,TGCGCCAGCAGCAGGGACACCCCGCCTCGGTGGAACTATGGCTACACCTTC
TRBJ2-7,.,TRBV10-1,many,CASSEGFLHEQYF,TGCGCCAGCAGTGAAGGGTTCCTCCACGAGCAGTACTTC
TRBJ1-1,.,TRBV20-1,.,CSAIHRAEREAFF,TGCAGTGCTATACACAGGGCGGAGAGGGAAGCTTTCTTT
TRBJ2-1,TRBD2,TRBV24-1,many,CATSDPTSGSTPYNEQFF,TGTGCCACCAGTGACCCGACTAGCGGGAGTACTCCCTACAATGAGCAGTTCTTC
TRBJ1-4,.,TRBV20-1,.,CSARTGSNTIEKLCF,TGCAGTGCTAGGACGGGGTCTAATACTATTGAAAAACTGTGTTTT
TRBJ2-7,.,TRBV2,.,CASSEVRSSSEQYF,TGTGCCAGCAGTGAAGTCCGTAGCTCCTCCGAGCAGTACTTC
TRBJ2-1,.,TRBV6-4,many,CASSLGEILYNEQFF,TGTGCCAGCAGTCTGGGCGAGATCCTCTACAATGAGCAGTTCTTC
TRBJ1-2,.,TRBV5-1,many,CASSLVGDGYTF,TGCGCCAGCAGCTTGGTGGGGGACGGCTACACCTTC
TRBJ2-1,TRBD2,TRBV6-1,many,CASSPGTSGHNEQFF,TGTGCCAGCAGTCCCGGGACTAGCGGCCACAATGAGCAGTTCTTC
TRBJ1-4,.,TRBV20-1,many,CSASEQINEKLFF,TGCAGTGCTAGCGAACAGATTAATGAAAAACTGTTTTTT
TRBJ2-7,TRBD2,TRBV12-3/TRBV12-4,.,CASSFSGSVSYEQYF,TGTGCCAGCAGTTTTAGCGGGAGTGTGTCCTACGAGCAGTACTTC
TRBJ1-2,.,TRBV20-1,.,CSSIIQGHEAGYTF,TGCAGTTCTATAATACAGGGCCATGAGGCGGGCTACACCTTC
TRBJ2-1,TRBD1,TRBV7-9,medium-sized,CASSLVQGLHNEQFF,TGTGCCAGCAGCTTAGTACAGGGGCTCCACAATGAGCAGTTCTTC
TRBJ1-5,.,TRBV2,few,CASSEARSQPQHF,TGTGCCAGCAGTGAAGCGAGGTCTCAGCCCCAGCATTTT
TRBJ2-5,.,TRBV18,.,CASSVQETQYF,TGTGCCAGCTCCGTCCAAGAGACCCAGTACTTC